Presented here are 23 T cell receptor beta chains from one specimen sequenced in a study of Ad26.COV2.S vaccination and SARS-CoV-2 variants. Sequencing was performed with immunoSEQ multiplex PCR; in TCRdb, only in-frame clones are kept and a portion is missing. The top ten clones hold around 1.8% of a sample with under 600,000 clones, about nine tenths of them seen once. Indicated treatment: around 19 received Ad26.COV2.S at low or high dose, single or two shots; 5 received placebo; per-sample allocation not given. Vaccine and placebo recipients were sampled on day 63 after the first injection. The specimen comprised peripheral blood, sampled in a trial of Ad26.COV2.S vaccine versus placebo. Source of these receptors: a person between 18 and 60 years old who received the Ad26.COV2.S COVID-19 vaccine or a placebo.

This clone has just one count. CDR3 sequence: CASGPGDTKNIQYF. Here the CDR3 DNA reads TGCGCCAGCGGTCCAGGGGACACCAAAAACATTCAGTACTTC. V gene TRBV5-1 combines with J gene TRBJ2-4; a possible D gene is TRBD1 (6 bases). This CDR3 is built from 14 residues. The ends were cut back, 7 bases at V and 2 bases at J, with 13 bases in the middle. CDR1 is SGHRS, CDR2 YFSETQ, per germline. The whole variable domain, filled in from reference TRBV5-1 and TRBJ2-4, reads KAGVTQTPRYLIKTRGQQVTLSCSPISGHRSVSWYQQTPGQGLQFLFEYFSETQRNKGNFPGRFSGRQFSNSRSEMNVSTLELGDSALYLCASGPGDTKNIQYFGAGTRLSVL.

This clone was recorded once. This chain joins TRBV6-2 or TRBV6-3 and TRBJ1-1, with D uncertain. The CDR3 length is 13 residues. Germline V gives CDR1 MNHEY, CDR2 SVGEGT. Deletions cut 6 bases from V and 2 bases from J, with 10 bases between. The CDR3: CASSLTRNTEAFF. For the CDR3, the DNA is TGTGCCAGCAGCCTGACAAGAAACACTGAAGCTTTCTTT.

The gene calls are TRBV7-2 and TRBJ1-1; D remains unclear. The V and J ends lost 5 bases and 0 bases respectively, with 10 bases between them. The CDR3 extends over 14 amino acids. CDR1 is SGHTA, CDR2 FQGNSA, per germline. CDR3 sequence: CASSETIMNTEAFF. CDR3 nucleotides: TGTGCCAGCAGCGAGACAATCATGAACACTGAAGCTTTCTTT.

The rearrangement uses TRBV11-2 and TRBJ2-1; 13 bases are a match to TRBD2. The trim removed 1 base at V and 6 bases at J, leaving 6 bases unmatched. Germline V CDR1 and CDR2: SGHAT, FQNNGV. The length of the CDR3 is 17 residues. CDR3 nucleotides: TGTGCCAGCAGCTTAGGCCGGGGGACTAGCGGGATCAATGAGCAGTTCTTC. This gives the protein CASSLGRGTSGINEQFF.

V usage is TRBV10-3 and J usage is TRBJ1-2; 7 bases align to TRBD1. This CDR3 is built from 15 residues. CDR1 and CDR2 (germline): ENHRY, SYGVKD. V gave up 3 bases and J gave up 6 bases; unmatched junction bases: 10. The CDR3 region is CAISDAGQGVNGYTF. CDR3 nucleotide sequence: TGTGCCATCAGTGACGCCGGGCAGGGGGTTAATGGCTACACCTTC.

This rearrangement joins TRBV5-4 to TRBJ2-3; perhaps TRBD1 as D (5 bases). CDR1 and CDR2 from the germline V gene are SGHNT and YYREEE (reference sequence). Between the trimmed V and J ends, which lost 3 bases and 2 bases, there was a span of 16 bases. The CDR3 totals 16 residues. The CDR3 reads CASSSGRQTSTDTQYF. The CDR3 region has the DNA TGTGCCAGCAGCTCCGGTAGACAGACCTCCACAGATACGCAGTATTTT.

This chain connects TRBV18 to TRBJ1-3, with D perhaps TRBD1 (6 bases). The germline V and J ends were trimmed by 5 bases and 2 bases, with 16 bases remaining between them. This CDR3 contains 16 residues. The V gene's germline CDR1 is KGHSH and CDR2 LQKENI. The CDR3 spells CASSATGIQTGNTIYF. DNA for the CDR3: TGTGCCAGCTCAGCCACAGGGATCCAAACTGGAAACACCATATATTTT.

V and J are TRBV9 and TRBJ1-3; D may be TRBD1 (6 bases). V lost 5 bases and J 0 bases, leaving 12 bases between the germline ends. CDR3 length equals 15 residues. Germline V CDR1 and CDR2: SGDLS, YYNGEE. Here the CDR3 DNA reads TGTGCCAGCAGTATAGACAGGTCCTCTGGAAACACCATATATTTT. Residues: CASSIDRSSGNTIYF.

J is TRBJ2-5 and V is TRBV24-1; D unclear. The CDR3 has 15 residues. V was cut by 4 bases and J by 4 bases, with 15 bases left in between. Germline loops: CDR1 KGHDR, CDR2 SFDVKD. The CDR3 DNA reads TGTGCCACCAGTGAAAGACAAGCCTCGGGAGAGACCCAGTACTTC. This translates into CATSERQASGETQYF.

The sample holds one count of this clone. The V and J genes are TRBV5-5 and TRBJ1-1, with D unclear. Trimming shortened V by 0 bases and J by 5 bases, and 8 bases separated the two germline ends. The CDR3 runs to 13 residues. Germline V CDR1 and CDR2: SGHKS, YYEKEE (reference sequence). CDR3 amino acids: CASSLGGGTEAFF. In DNA, the CDR3 is TGTGCCAGCAGCTTGGGTGGTGGGACTGAAGCTTTCTTT. Filled out from reference TRBV5-5 and TRBJ1-1, the complete variable domain reads DAGVTQSPTHLIKTRGQQVTLRCSPISGHKSVSWYQQVLGQGPQFIFQYYEKEERGRGNFPDRFSARQFPNYSSELNVNALLLGDSALYLCASSLGGGTEAFFGQGTRLTVV.

The chain has TRBV9 and TRBJ2-2, with 7 bases lining up with TRBD1. The CDR3 runs 15 residues. Germline V gives CDR1 SGDLS, CDR2 YYNGEE. With V trimmed by 0 bases and J by 2 bases, 1 base remained unmatched. The CDR3 region has the DNA TGTGCCAGCAGCGTAGGAGGGGGCAACACCGGGGAGCTGTTTTTT. It yields the protein CASSVGGGNTGELFF.

This clone was detected a few times. The chain joins TRBV15 to TRBJ2-7, with TRBD1 as a possible D gene (6 bases). Germline V gene data show CDR1 as LNHNV and CDR2 as YYDKDF (reference sequence). V lost 5 bases to trimming and J lost 2 bases, with 13 bases between them. This CDR3 has 14 amino acids. The CDR3 reads CATSLGRGAYEQYF. The CDR3 region has the DNA TGTGCCACCAGCCTCGGCAGGGGAGCCTACGAGCAGTACTTC.

This chain links TRBV2 with TRBJ1-1, with D possibly being TRBD1 (5 bases). V was pared by 4 bases and J by 2 bases, with 20 bases between. The CDR3 is 17 residues long. CDR1 and CDR2 from the germline V gene are SNHLY and FYNNEI. CDR3 sequence: CASSVGQGWRRNTEAFF. The DNA of the CDR3 is TGTGCCAGCAGTGTTGGTCAGGGTTGGAGAAGAAACACTGAAGCTTTCTTT.

This sequence joins TRBV28 and TRBJ2-1; D remains ambiguous. The CDR3 contains 13 residues. Germline V gives CDR1 MDHEN, CDR2 SYDVKM. V was pared by 7 bases and J by 14 bases, with 21 bases between. CDR3 in DNA: TGTGCCAGCAATTTGAACACCGGCCCGTTGGAGTTCTTC. Its translation: CASNLNTGPLEFF.

The chain links TRBV27 to TRBJ2-7; 8 positions match TRBD2. J lost 0 bases, V lost 6 bases, and 7 bases had no gene match. The CDR3 runs to 15 residues. Germline lookup yields CDR1 MNHEY and CDR2 SMNVEV (reference sequence). The CDR3 bases are TGTGCCAGCAGACATTTAGCGGGGAGCTCCTACGAGCAGTACTTC. Residues: CASRHLAGSSYEQYF.

The chain uses TRBV6-5 and TRBJ1-2; weak D call: TRBD1 (6 bases). The V end lost 2 bases, the J end lost 7 bases, and 17 bases lay between the germline ends. Germline lookup yields CDR1 MNHEY and CDR2 SVGAGI. This CDR3 has 15 residues. CDR3 DNA sequence: TGTGCCAGCAGTTACGCTCCGGGACACCACTCTGGCTACACCTTC. Translating gives CASSYAPGHHSGYTF.

The CDR3 spells CASSQPAAGRNYGYTF. The CDR3 region has the DNA TGCGCCAGCAGCCAACCAGCCGCAGGGAGAAACTATGGCTACACCTTC. J is TRBJ1-2 and V is TRBV4-1, with TRBD1 as a possible D gene (5 bases). CDR1 is MGHRA and CDR2 is YSYEKL in the germline V gene. This CDR3 spans 16 amino acids. V lost 2 bases and J lost 2, with 15 bases in between.

This sequence joins TRBV7-9 and TRBJ2-3; no reliable D call. The CDR3 is made up of 15 amino acids. V was pared by 0 bases and J by 6 bases, with 13 bases between. Germline loops: CDR1 SEHNR, CDR2 FQNEAQ (reference sequence). This CDR3 is CASSLALANPDTQYF. As DNA, the CDR3 is TGTGCCAGCAGCTTAGCGTTGGCTAACCCGGATACGCAGTATTTT.

This clone was picked up a small number of times. The gene calls are TRBV28 and TRBJ1-1, with D maybe TRBD1 (6 bases). Germline CDR1 and CDR2: MDHEN and SYDVKM. V lost 3 bases, J lost 5 bases, and 13 bases lay in between. The CDR3 has 14 amino acids. CDR3 loop: CASSFGRGRTEAFF. CDR3 in DNA: TGTGCCAGCAGTTTTGGGAGGGGGAGGACTGAAGCTTTCTTT.

The gene calls are TRBV27 and TRBJ1-1; D unclear. This CDR3 is built from 15 residues. The ends were cut back, 0 bases at V and 4 bases at J, with 12 bases in the middle. CDR1 and CDR2 from the germline V gene are MNHEY and SMNVEV (reference sequence). The CDR3 DNA is TGTGCCAGCAGTTTATCGTGGGCGCCGGGCACTGAAGCTTTCTTT. It is translated as CASSLSWAPGTEAFF.

The V call is TRBV29-1, the J call TRBJ1-1, with TRBD1 matching over 8 bases. After removal of 0 bases from V and 11 bases from J, the junction contained 11 bases not matched to a gene. Germline CDR1 and CDR2: SQVTM and ANQGSEA. The CDR3 totals 14 residues. The CDR3 nucleotides read TGCAGCGTTGAAGACCCGGACAGGGCCTGGGGGGCTTTCTTT. As protein: CSVEDPDRAWGAFF.

The chain has TRBV25-1 and TRBJ2-7, with a weak D call TRBD2 (6 bases). V was cut by 3 bases and J by 0 bases, with 18 bases left in between. There are 17 residues in the CDR3. Germline V gene lookup returns CDR1 MGHDK and CDR2 SYGVNS. CDR3 bases: TGTGCCAGCAGTGACCGGTACGGGACTCCTTACTCCTACGAGCAGTACTTC. Translation gives CASSDRYGTPYSYEQYF.

The chain combines TRBV15 with TRBJ2-7; TRBD2 might be the D (6 bases). Trimming took off 1 base at V and 0 bases at J, with 10 bases between the two ends. The germline CDR1 and CDR2 sequences are LNHNV and YYDKDF (reference sequence). This CDR3 is 15 amino acids long. In DNA form, the CDR3 reads TGTGCCACCAGCAGAGCCCCGGGGGACTCCTACGAGCAGTACTTC. Translating gives CATSRAPGDSYEQYF.